This record looks at one T cell receptor (beta chain) sequence and its context. The data stem from a study of blood T cell repertoires in COVID-19. About the research overall: Acute-phase and convalescent COVID-19 samples originated in the United States, Italy and Spain. Sources were T cells, B-cell-depleted T cells, or PBMCs; the material itself was cDNA or gDNA.

Authors' analysis steps: Quantification of nucleated cells was approximated via reference gene primer amplification. Profiled with immunoSEQ multiplex PCR; TCRdb holds only in-frame clones, not every one. The V and J calls and clone size come from that table; D and trimming were worked out from the DNA. The sample lists about 74,000 clones, about 88% occurring once. V was shortened by 5 bases and J by 1 base, with 16 bases between the two germline ends. Germline V CDR1 and CDR2: LNHDA, SQIVND (reference sequence). This CDR3 spans 16 amino acids. The chain links TRBV19 to TRBJ2-3, with D tentatively TRBD2 (6 bases). The sequence came from a man in his 70s with active or convalescent COVID-19. Specimen: peripheral blood. CDR3 in DNA: TGTGCCAGTAGTCAAATGGGGACGGGAGGCACAGATACGCAGTATTTT. Its translation is CASSQMGTGGTDTQYF.